This is a list of T cell receptor beta chains from one sample in a study of T cell changes during pregnancy in multiple sclerosis. Profiled with immunoSEQ multiplex PCR; TCRdb holds only in-frame clones, not every one. In the table there are about 52,000 clones, 90% to 95% of which are singletons. The starting material was CD4+ T cells from peripheral blood mononuclear cells, obtained before pregnancy. These receptors were taken from a female donor with multiple sclerosis, enrolled in a pregnancy study. Both conserved end residues are part of each CDR3. The D gene is left open where the match is weak. The size of a clone is reported for some rows only, either as once, few or many, or as a class for expanded clones.

J: TRBJ1-3
size: .
D: .
V: TRBV2
DNA: TGTGCCAGCGGGCGGGCTGGAAACACCATATATTTT
CDR3: CASGRAGNTIYF

J: TRBJ2-7
size: .
D: TRBD1
V: TRBV5-1
DNA: TGCGCCAGCAGCCCACAGGGGACCCTCTACGAGCAGTACTTC
CDR3: CASSPQGTLYEQYF

J: TRBJ2-7
size: .
D: TRBD2
V: TRBV4-2
DNA: TGTGCCAGCAGCCCACGCGGGAGCTCCTACGAGCAGTACTTC
CDR3: CASSPRGSSYEQYF

J: TRBJ2-2
size: once
D: .
V: TRBV7-6
DNA: TGTGCCAGCAGCCTCATCCGCGGGACCGGGGAGCTGTTTTTT
CDR3: CASSLIRGTGELFF

J: TRBJ2-1
size: .
D: TRBD2
V: TRBV6-5
DNA: TGTGCCAGCAGTTACACCAGCGGGAGGGCCGGCAATGAGCAGTTCTTC
CDR3: CASSYTSGRAGNEQFF

J: TRBJ1-5
size: .
D: .
V: TRBV19
DNA: TGTGCCAGTAGGGGACGGGGAGGGGCAAGCAATCAGCCCCAGCATTTT
CDR3: CASRGRGGASNQPQHF

J: TRBJ1-4
size: once
D: .
V: TRBV6-1
DNA: TGTGCCAGCAGTGAATCAGAGGGCAGGGACAAGACCCTGTTTTTT
CDR3: CASSESEGRDKTLFF

J: TRBJ2-5
size: .
D: TRBD1
V: TRBV5-1
DNA: TGCGCCAGCAGCTCGACAGGGGGTCTCCAAGAGACCCAGTACTTC
CDR3: CASSSTGGLQETQYF

J: TRBJ2-1
size: .
D: TRBD2
V: TRBV4-2
DNA: TGTGCCAGCACCCCTGCGGCGGGAGCCTACAATGAGCAGTTCTTC
CDR3: CASTPAAGAYNEQFF

J: TRBJ2-6
size: .
D: TRBD1
V: TRBV9
DNA: TGTGCCAGCAGCGAAAACAGGGGCTCTGGGGCCAACGTCCTGACTTTC
CDR3: CASSENRGSGANVLTF

J: TRBJ2-3
size: .
D: .
V: TRBV6-5
DNA: TGTGCCAGCAGTTCGGACTACTCCCTAGGAACAGATACGCAGTATTTT
CDR3: CASSSDYSLGTDTQYF

J: TRBJ1-2
size: .
D: TRBD1
V: TRBV28
DNA: TGTGCCAGCAGTTTACTACAGGGGTTGGCTGGGGGCACCTTC
CDR3: CASSLLQGLAGGTF

J: TRBJ2-2
size: .
D: TRBD2
V: TRBV27
DNA: TGTGCCAGCAGTTTAGCGGGGGACACCGGGGAGCTGTTTTTT
CDR3: CASSLAGDTGELFF

J: TRBJ1-2
size: .
D: TRBD1
V: TRBV27
DNA: TGTGCCAGCAGTCCCCAACAGGGGAAAAAGTATGGCTACACCTTC
CDR3: CASSPQQGKKYGYTF

J: TRBJ2-2
size: once
D: .
V: TRBV9
DNA: TGTGCCAGCAGCTTCCGGACCACGACGAGGGACACCGGGGAGCTGTTTTTT
CDR3: CASSFRTTTRDTGELFF

J: TRBJ1-5
size: .
D: TRBD1
V: TRBV2
DNA: TGTGCCAGCACGGCACAGGGGAATCAGCCCCAGCATTTT
CDR3: CASTAQGNQPQHF

J: TRBJ2-2
size: .
D: .
V: TRBV7-3
DNA: TGTGCCAGCAGCTTATCAGGAAGAACCACCGGGGAGCTGTTTTTT
CDR3: CASSLSGRTTGELFF

J: TRBJ2-3
size: .
D: TRBD2
V: TRBV4-3
DNA: TGCGCCAGCAGCTCCAGCGGGACCGATACGCAGTATTTT
CDR3: CASSSSGTDTQYF

J: TRBJ1-1
size: .
D: .
V: TRBV9
DNA: TGTGCCAGCAGCGTAGCTCCACGGTCGTTT
CDR3: CASSVAPRSF

J: TRBJ1-4
size: .
D: TRBD1
V: TRBV27
DNA: TGTGCCAGCAGTCGCGCCTCTCTCGGGACAGGGTCTGGTGAAAAACTGTTTTTT
CDR3: CASSRASLGTGSGEKLFF

J: TRBJ1-3
size: once
D: .
V: TRBV5-4
DNA: TGTGCCAGCAGCTTGAACACGGGAAACACCATATATTTT
CDR3: CASSLNTGNTIYF

J: TRBJ1-3
size: .
D: TRBD1
V: TRBV7-9
DNA: TGTGCCAGCAGAAGACAGGGGTACTCTGGAAACACCATATATTTT
CDR3: CASRRQGYSGNTIYF

J: TRBJ1-1
size: .
D: TRBD1
V: TRBV6-5
DNA: TGTGCCAGCAGGGGACAGGGTACCACTGAAGCTTTCTTT
CDR3: CASRGQGTTEAFF

J: TRBJ2-7
size: .
D: .
V: TRBV2
DNA: TGTGCCAGCAGGGCAGGGGTTGGCGAGCAGTACTTC
CDR3: CASRAGVGEQYF

J: TRBJ2-5
size: few
D: .
V: TRBV2
DNA: TGTGCCAGCTCCCGGGACAACCAAGAGACCCAGTACTTC
CDR3: CASSRDNQETQYF

J: TRBJ2-2
size: .
D: .
V: TRBV6-6
DNA: TGTGCCAGCAGTGATCTAGCATGGAACACCGGGGAGCTGTTTTTT
CDR3: CASSDLAWNTGELFF

J: TRBJ1-1
size: .
D: .
V: TRBV7-2
DNA: TGTGCCAGCAGCTTAGGTAGGAGGTCTTTTGAAGCTTTCTTT
CDR3: CASSLGRRSFEAFF

J: TRBJ2-4
size: .
D: TRBD1
V: TRBV19
DNA: TGTGCCAGTAGCCTAGGGACAGGGACGGACATTCAGTACTTC
CDR3: CASSLGTGTDIQYF

J: TRBJ1-1
size: .
D: TRBD1
V: TRBV7-9
DNA: TGTGCCAGCAGCCCACAGGGGTCGTTAGGCACTGAAGCTTTCTTT
CDR3: CASSPQGSLGTEAFF

J: TRBJ1-3
size: .
D: .
V: TRBV6-1
DNA: TGTGCCAGCAGTGAATTCGGTCGCTCTGGAAACACCATATATTTT
CDR3: CASSEFGRSGNTIYF

J: TRBJ1-5
size: .
D: .
V: TRBV30
DNA: TGTGCCTGGAGTGTACATAATCAGCCCCAGCATTTT
CDR3: CAWSVHNQPQHF

J: TRBJ2-7
size: once
D: .
V: TRBV5-1
DNA: TGCGCCAGCAGCTTGGCGGGGTTTGACGAGCAGTACTTC
CDR3: CASSLAGFDEQYF

J: TRBJ1-2
size: .
D: TRBD1
V: TRBV6-1
DNA: TGTGCCAGCAGTTTTGGACAGGGCTCCTATGGCTACACCTTC
CDR3: CASSFGQGSYGYTF

J: TRBJ1-1
size: .
D: .
V: TRBV18
DNA: TGTGCCAGCTCACCAGCAGGAGGAGGCACTGAAGCTTTCTTT
CDR3: CASSPAGGGTEAFF

J: TRBJ2-1
size: .
D: TRBD2
V: TRBV7-2
DNA: TGTGCCAGCAGCTTACTAGCGGGGAAGTACAATGAGCAGTTCTTC
CDR3: CASSLLAGKYNEQFF

J: TRBJ2-6
size: .
D: .
V: TRBV29-1
DNA: TGCAGCGTTGAAGAACCTAGGAGTTCTGGGGCCAACGTCCTGACTTTC
CDR3: CSVEEPRSSGANVLTF

J: TRBJ1-3
size: .
D: .
V: TRBV19
DNA: TGTGCCAGTACTTTCGGGGGGACTGGAAACACCATATATTTT
CDR3: CASTFGGTGNTIYF

J: TRBJ2-1
size: .
D: .
V: TRBV5-1
DNA: TGCGCCAGCAGCCCGGACAAAGCCAATGAGCAGTTCTTC
CDR3: CASSPDKANEQFF

J: TRBJ1-5
size: .
D: .
V: TRBV25-1
DNA: TGTGCCAGCAGTGAATCCCATCATCAGCCCCAGCATTTT
CDR3: CASSESHHQPQHF

J: TRBJ1-3
size: few
D: .
V: TRBV7-9
DNA: TGTGCCAGCAGCCGGACAGACAACTCTGGAAACACCATATATTTT
CDR3: CASSRTDNSGNTIYF

J: TRBJ1-4
size: .
D: TRBD1
V: TRBV10-2
DNA: TGCGCCAGCAGTGGGACAGGGATGATCGGGACTAATGAAAAACTGTTTTTT
CDR3: CASSGTGMIGTNEKLFF